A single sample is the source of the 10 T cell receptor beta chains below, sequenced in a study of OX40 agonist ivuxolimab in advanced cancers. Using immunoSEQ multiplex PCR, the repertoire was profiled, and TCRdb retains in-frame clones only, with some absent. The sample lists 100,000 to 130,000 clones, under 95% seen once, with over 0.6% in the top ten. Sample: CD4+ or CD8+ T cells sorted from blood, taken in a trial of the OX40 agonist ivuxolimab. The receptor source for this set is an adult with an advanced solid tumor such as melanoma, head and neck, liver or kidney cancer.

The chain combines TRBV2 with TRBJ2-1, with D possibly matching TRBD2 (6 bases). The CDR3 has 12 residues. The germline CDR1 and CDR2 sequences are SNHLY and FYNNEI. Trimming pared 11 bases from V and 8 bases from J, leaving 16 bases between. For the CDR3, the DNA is TGTGCCGGGACTCGACGCGGAGATGAGCAGTTCTTC. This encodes CAGTRRGDEQFF.

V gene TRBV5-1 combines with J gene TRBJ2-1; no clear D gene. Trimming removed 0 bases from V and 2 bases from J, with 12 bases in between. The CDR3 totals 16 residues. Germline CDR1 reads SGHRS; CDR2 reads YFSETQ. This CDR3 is CASSLGSTAAYNEQFF. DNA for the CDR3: TGCGCCAGCAGCTTGGGCTCAACGGCGGCCTACAATGAGCAGTTCTTC.

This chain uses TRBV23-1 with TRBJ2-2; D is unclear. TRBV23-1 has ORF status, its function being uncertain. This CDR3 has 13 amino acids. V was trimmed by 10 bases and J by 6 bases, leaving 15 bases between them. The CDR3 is CATSIDRPGELFF. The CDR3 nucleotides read TGCGCCACCTCCATTGATAGACCCGGGGAGCTGTTTTTT.

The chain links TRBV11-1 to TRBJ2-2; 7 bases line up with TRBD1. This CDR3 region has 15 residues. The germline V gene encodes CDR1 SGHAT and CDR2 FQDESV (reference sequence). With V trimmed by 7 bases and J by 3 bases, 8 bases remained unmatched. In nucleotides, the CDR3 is TGTGCCAGCAACCAAGGGCAGGGGGACACCGGGGAGCTGTTTTTT. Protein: CASNQGQGDTGELFF. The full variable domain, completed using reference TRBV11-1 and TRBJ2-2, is EAEVAQSPRYKITEKSQAVAFWCDPISGHATLYWYRQILGQGPELLVQFQDESVVDDSQLPKDRFSAERLKGVDSTLKIQPAELGDSAMYLCASNQGQGDTGELFFGEGSRLTVL.

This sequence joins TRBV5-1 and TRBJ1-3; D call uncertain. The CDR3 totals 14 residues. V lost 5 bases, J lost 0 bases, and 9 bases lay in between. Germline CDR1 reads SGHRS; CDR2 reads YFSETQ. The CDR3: CASRKSYSGNTIYF. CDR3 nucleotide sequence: TGCGCCAGCAGAAAAAGCTACTCTGGAAACACCATATATTTT.

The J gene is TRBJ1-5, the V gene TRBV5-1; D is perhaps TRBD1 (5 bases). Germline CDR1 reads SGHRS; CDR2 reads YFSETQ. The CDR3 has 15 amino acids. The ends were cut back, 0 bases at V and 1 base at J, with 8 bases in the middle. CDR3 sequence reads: CASSLAPGSNQPQHF. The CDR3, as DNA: TGCGCCAGCAGCTTGGCCCCAGGGAGCAATCAGCCCCAGCATTTT.

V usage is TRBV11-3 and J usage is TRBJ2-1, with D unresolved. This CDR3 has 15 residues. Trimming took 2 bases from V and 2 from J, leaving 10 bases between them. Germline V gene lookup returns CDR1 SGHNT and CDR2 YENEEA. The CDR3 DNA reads TGTGCCAGCAGCTTATTGGCCAGCCCCTACAATGAGCAGTTCTTC. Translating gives CASSLLASPYNEQFF.

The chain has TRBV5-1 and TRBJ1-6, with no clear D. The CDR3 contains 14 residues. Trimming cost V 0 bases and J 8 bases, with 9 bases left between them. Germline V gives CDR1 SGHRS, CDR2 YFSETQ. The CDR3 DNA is TGCGCCAGCAGCTTGGATGGGAGGGATTCACCCCTCCACTTT. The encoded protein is CASSLDGRDSPLHF.

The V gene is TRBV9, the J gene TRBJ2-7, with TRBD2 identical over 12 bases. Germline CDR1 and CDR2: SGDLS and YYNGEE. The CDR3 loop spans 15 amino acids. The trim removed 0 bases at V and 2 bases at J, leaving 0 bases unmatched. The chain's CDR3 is CASSVGLAGAYEQYF. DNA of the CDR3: TGTGCCAGCAGCGTAGGACTAGCGGGGGCCTACGAGCAGTACTTC.

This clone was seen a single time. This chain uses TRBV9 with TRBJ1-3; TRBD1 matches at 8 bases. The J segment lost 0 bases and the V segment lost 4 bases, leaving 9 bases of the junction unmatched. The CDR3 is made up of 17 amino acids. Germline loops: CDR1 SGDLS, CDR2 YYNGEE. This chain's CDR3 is CASSPRDRLSSGNTIYF. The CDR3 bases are TGTGCCAGCAGCCCCAGGGACAGGTTGAGCTCTGGAAACACCATATATTTT.